Below, 30 T cell receptor beta chains from the same sample are listed, as sequenced in a study of beta chain features in type 1 diabetes. Study results and limitations: TCRB CDR3s were moderately but significantly shorter in Type 1 diabetes patients in all four CD4+ subsets.

Their target antigens are unknown. Every isolated RNA sample was fully reverse transcribed, so sequencing captured expressed TCRB transcripts. Sequencing used immunoSEQ multiplex PCR; TCRdb keeps in-frame clones, though not all of them. The data contain about 180,000 clones, 6.5% to 8.5% of them singletons. The sequenced material came from central memory CD4+ T cells from blood. The receptors come from a man aged 18 to 29 with type 1 diabetes.

The chain has TRBV11-2 and TRBJ2-5, with 7 bases matching TRBD2. The closer fit of TRBJ2-7 to the DNA end suggests the J call may be wrong. Germline-derived CDR1 and CDR2 are SGHAT and FQNNGV. The CDR3 runs 14 residues. Here the CDR3 reads CASSDAAGGSEQYF. Written as DNA, the CDR3 is TGTGCCAGCAGCGACGCTGCCGGGGGGAGCGAGCAGTACTTC.

This chain joins TRBV18 and TRBJ2-7; 7 bases align to TRBD1. The V and J ends lost 3 bases and 7 bases, in that order; junction bases with no gene match: 12. The germline V gene has CDR1 KGHSH and CDR2 LQKENI. This CDR3 has 15 residues. CDR3 in DNA: TGTGCCAGCTCACCCGTGGGACAGTCCCTTGGTGAGCAGTACTTC. It specifies CASSPVGQSLGEQYF.

The rearrangement joins TRBV7-9 to TRBJ2-2, with 7 bases lining up with TRBD1. V gave up 3 bases and J gave up 6 bases; unmatched junction bases: 4. Germline CDR1 and CDR2: SEHNR and FQNEAQ (reference sequence). The length of the CDR3 is 14 residues. The CDR3 spells CASSFNRGPGELFF. The CDR3 DNA reads TGTGCCAGCAGCTTCAACAGGGGCCCCGGGGAGCTGTTTTTT.

This clone was counted only a few times. The chain is built from TRBV11-2 and TRBJ1-2, with a possible D match to TRBD1 (6 bases). Trimming removed 4 bases from V and 6 bases from J, with 21 bases in between. Germline lookup yields CDR1 SGHAT and CDR2 FQNNGV. The CDR3 is 16 amino acids. For the CDR3, the DNA is TGTGCCAGCAGCTCGAACCTTCGGGGGGCAACCGATGGCTACACCTTC. Its translation: CASSSNLRGATDGYTF.

This chain links TRBV27 with TRBJ2-1, with 10 bases matching TRBD1. V lost 3 bases to trimming and J lost 9 bases; unmatched junction nucleotides: 14. CDR1 MNHEY and CDR2 SMNVEV come from the germline V gene (reference sequence). The CDR3 has 17 amino acids. This chain's CDR3 is CASSFLRGQGRGTEQFF. CDR3 DNA sequence: TGTGCCAGCAGTTTCCTCCGGGGACAGGGGCGCGGTACTGAGCAGTTCTTC.

The genes are TRBV9 and TRBJ2-1, with D possibly being TRBD2 (6 bases). Per the germline V gene, CDR1 is SGDLS and CDR2 is YYNGEE. The CDR3 extends over 13 amino acids. The germline V and J ends were trimmed by 4 bases and 6 bases, with 11 bases remaining between them. The CDR3 sequence: CASSQTGGNEQFF. In DNA, the CDR3 is TGTGCCAGCAGCCAGACCGGGGGCAATGAGCAGTTCTTC. Complete variable domain (other parts from reference TRBV9 and TRBJ2-1): DSGVTQTPKHLITATGQRVTLRCSPRSGDLSVYWYQQSLDQGLQFLIQYYNGEERAKGNILERFSAQQFPDLHSELNLSSLELGDSALYFCASSQTGGNEQFFGPGTRLTVL.

The table lists this clone with a few counts. Different DNA sequences within this sample yield the same CDR3. The chain links TRBV19 to TRBJ2-7; D is undetermined. The germline gives CDR1 LNHDA, CDR2 SQIVND (reference sequence). V was clipped by 6 bases and J by 3 bases, with 6 bases between them. The CDR3 loop spans 11 amino acids. CDR3 loop: CASRNGYEQYF. In nucleotides, the CDR3 is TGTGCCAGTAGGAACGGCTACGAGCAGTACTTC.

Only a few counts were recorded for this clone. This sequence joins TRBV5-4 and TRBJ2-2; tentative D call: TRBD2 (6 bases). V was trimmed by 0 bases and J by 6 bases, leaving 12 bases between them. There are 15 residues in the CDR3. Germline V lookup: CDR1 SGHNT, CDR2 YYREEE (reference sequence). CDR3 DNA sequence: TGTGCCAGCAGCTTGGGCGGGGTCTATGCCGGGGAGCTGTTTTTT. It yields the protein CASSLGGVYAGELFF.

The V gene is TRBV2, the J gene TRBJ2-7; 9 nucleotides agree with TRBD1. CDR3 length: 14 residues. Germline-derived CDR1 and CDR2 are SNHLY and FYNNEI. The V and J ends lost 6 bases and 6 bases, in that order; junction bases with no gene match: 9. The CDR3 sequence: CASRPGQGTPEQYF. The CDR3 nucleotides read TGTGCCAGCAGGCCGGGACAGGGTACGCCCGAGCAGTACTTC.

This clone showed up just a few times. The V call is TRBV7-9, the J call TRBJ1-1; D not resolved. CDR3 size: 13 residues. V dropped 4 bases and J dropped 1 base, with 7 bases sitting between them. Looked up from germline, CDR1 is SEHNR and CDR2 is FQNEAQ (reference sequence). The CDR3 bases are TGTGCCAGCAGCTCCGACAAGAACACTGAAGCTTTCTTT. This translates into CASSSDKNTEAFF.

This clone has just a few counts. The rearrangement uses TRBV30 and TRBJ2-1; the D is unclear. Trimming shortened V by 0 bases and J by 7 bases, and 7 bases separated the two germline ends. The CDR3 totals 12 residues. Germline assignment: CDR1 GTSNPN and CDR2 SVGIG (reference sequence). Here the CDR3 DNA reads TGTGCCTGGAGTGTGGTACGGAATGAGCAGTTCTTC. Residues: CAWSVVRNEQFF. Based on the CDR3 plus reference TRBV30 and TRBJ2-1, the full variable domain is SQTIHQWPATLVQPVGSPLSLECTVEGTSNPNLYWYRQAAGRGLQLLFYSVGIGQISSEVPQNLSASRPQDRQFILSSKKLLLSDSGFYLCAWSVVRNEQFFGPGTRLTVL.

This clone was detected a few times. The genes are TRBV6-5 and TRBJ2-3; weak D call: TRBD2 (5 bases). V gave up 5 bases and J gave up 2 bases, with 8 bases separating them. The CDR3 extends over 13 amino acids. From germline, CDR1 is MNHEY and CDR2 SVGAGI. The CDR3 sequence is CASSGDYTDTQYF. CDR3 bases: TGTGCCAGCAGTGGAGACTACACAGATACGCAGTATTTT.

This clone has just a few counts. The chain uses TRBV30 and TRBJ2-2; maybe TRBD1 (6 bases). This CDR3 contains 15 residues. The germline V and J ends were trimmed by 3 bases and 7 bases, with 18 bases remaining between them. Per the germline V gene, CDR1 is GTSNPN and CDR2 is SVGIG (reference sequence). The CDR3 DNA is TGTGCCTGGAGGCACCCCGGGACACAAGGCGGGGAGCTGTTTTTT. Its translation: CAWRHPGTQGGELFF.

The chain couples TRBV9 to TRBJ2-7; 10 bases fit TRBD2. Germline loops: CDR1 SGDLS, CDR2 YYNGEE. V shed 0 bases, J shed 0 bases, and the junction held 6 bases outside the gene matches. The CDR3 is made up of 17 amino acids. CDR3 sequence (DNA): TGTGCCAGCAGCGTAGGGGTAACTAGCGGGAACTCCTACGAGCAGTACTTC. This encodes CASSVGVTSGNSYEQYF.

This clone was observed a handful of times. V gene TRBV19 combines with J gene TRBJ2-5; D gene unclear. CDR3 length: 13 residues. Trimming cost V 3 bases and J 4 bases, with 9 bases left between them. The V gene's germline CDR1 is LNHDA and CDR2 SQIVND (reference sequence). The CDR3 nucleotides read TGTGCCAGTAGTATGAAAAGGAGAGAGACCCAGTACTTC. This gives the protein CASSMKRRETQYF.

The V call is TRBV9, the J call TRBJ2-2; possible D gene TRBD1, 6 bases. The CDR3 totals 14 residues. Between the trimmed V and J ends, which lost 0 bases and 4 bases, there was a span of 7 bases. Germline lookup yields CDR1 SGDLS and CDR2 YYNGEE. The CDR3 coding sequence is TGTGCCAGCAGCGTAGTAGGGGGCACCGGGGAGCTGTTTTTT. Its translation: CASSVVGGTGELFF.

The count of this clone is one. This chain joins TRBV7-2 and TRBJ1-5; D call uncertain. Trimming removed 2 bases from V and 3 bases from J, with 8 bases in between. CDR3 length equals 14 residues. Germline V gene sequence: CDR1 SGHTA, CDR2 FQGNSA. CDR3 in DNA: TGTGCCAGCAGCTTACAGGTGGACAATCAGCCCCAGCATTTT. Translated, it gives CASSLQVDNQPQHF.

The CDR3 DNA reads as TGTGCCAGCAGTCCCTGGACTAGCGGCGATGAGCAGTTCTTC. It yields the protein CASSPWTSGDEQFF. This chain links TRBV2 with TRBJ2-1, with 10 nucleotides matching TRBD2. V trimming: 5 bases; J trimming: 8 bases; junction bases outside the gene matches: 6. Germline CDR1 SNHLY, CDR2 FYNNEI. The CDR3 covers 14 residues.

J is TRBJ2-3 and V is TRBV7-2; D gene ambiguous. The CDR3 has 13 residues. Trimming took 6 bases from V and 5 from J, leaving 12 bases between them. Germline CDR1 reads SGHTA; CDR2 reads FQGNSA. The DNA of the CDR3 is TGTGCCAGCAGTCTGCTTAGAAGAGATACGCAGTATTTT. Translation gives CASSLLRRDTQYF.

This chain uses TRBV7-8 with TRBJ2-2; 10 nucleotides agree with TRBD2. CDR1 SGHVS and CDR2 FQNEAQ come from the germline V gene. Trimming took 0 bases from V and 7 from J; bases not matched to a gene: 8. This CDR3 contains 17 residues. CDR3 amino acids: CASSLAGSGRADGELFF. As DNA, the CDR3 is TGTGCCAGCAGCTTAGCAGGGAGCGGGAGGGCCGACGGGGAGCTGTTTTTT.

This clone was picked up a small number of times. This chain connects TRBV6-5 to TRBJ1-2, with D tentatively TRBD1 (6 bases). In germline, CDR1 is MNHEY, CDR2 SVGAGI. V shed 0 bases and J shed 8 bases, with 13 bases lying between them. CDR3 length equals 14 residues. The CDR3 region is CASSYSRGLRGYTF. CDR3 nucleotides: TGTGCCAGCAGTTACTCGAGGGGGTTACGAGGCTACACCTTC.

V is TRBV11-2 and J is TRBJ2-1; D gene ambiguous. Trimming took off 3 bases at V and 6 bases at J, with 9 bases between the two ends. The V gene's germline CDR1 is SGHAT and CDR2 FQNNGV. The CDR3 extends over 13 amino acids. CDR3 sequence: CASSFTVGNEQFF. CDR3 DNA: TGTGCCAGCAGCTTTACTGTTGGCAATGAGCAGTTCTTC.

This clone occurred many times. V and J are TRBV19 and TRBJ2-1; 11 bases map to TRBD1. Trimming at V came to 6 bases and at J to 9 bases, leaving 7 bases not matched to a gene. The CDR3 sequence is 14 residues long. Germline-derived CDR1 and CDR2 are LNHDA and SQIVND (reference sequence). The CDR3 DNA reads TGTGCCAGTAGGACGGGACAGGGGGTCGGTGAGCAGTTCTTC. It translates to CASRTGQGVGEQFF. Supplemented by reference TRBV19 and TRBJ2-1, the full variable domain reads DGGITQSPKYLFRKEGQNVTLSCEQNLNHDAMYWYRQDPGQGLRLIYYSQIVNDFQKGDIAEGYSVSREKKESFPLTVTSAQKNPTAFYLCASRTGQGVGEQFFGPGTRLTVL.

J is TRBJ1-6 and V is TRBV18, with unresolved D. V gave up 3 bases and J gave up 8 bases, with 8 bases separating them. Germline loops: CDR1 KGHSH, CDR2 LQKENI. The CDR3 runs 13 residues. The CDR3 DNA follows: TGTGCCAGCTCACCCTCTTATGATTCACCCCTCCACTTT. It encodes CASSPSYDSPLHF.

The genes are TRBV6-5 and TRBJ2-1; maybe TRBD1 (5 bases). The CDR3 contains 14 residues. V was clipped by 1 base and J by 5 bases, with 9 bases between them. The V gene's germline CDR1 is MNHEY and CDR2 SVGAGI. For the CDR3, the DNA is TGTGCCAGCAGTTACTTCGGCAGGGACAATGAGCAGTTCTTC. Translated, it gives CASSYFGRDNEQFF.

J is TRBJ2-7 and V is TRBV11-2, with D possibly matching TRBD1 (6 bases). This CDR3 spans 14 amino acids. Germline V gene sequence: CDR1 SGHAT, CDR2 FQNNGV. Deletions cut 9 bases from V and 6 bases from J, with 21 bases between. The CDR3 sequence: CASRGSGVVSEQYF. DNA of the CDR3: TGTGCCAGTAGGGGGAGCGGAGTTGTTTCCGAGCAGTACTTC. Complete variable domain (other parts from reference TRBV11-2 and TRBJ2-7): EAGVAQSPRYKIIEKRQSVAFWCNPISGHATLYWYQQILGQGPKLLIQFQNNGVVDDSQLPKDRFSAERLKGVDSTLKIQPAKLEDSAVYLCASRGSGVVSEQYFGPGTRLTVT.

This clone was counted only a few times. This chain links TRBV28 with TRBJ2-7; 10 nucleotides agree with TRBD2. Germline assignment: CDR1 MDHEN and CDR2 SYDVKM. V shed 4 bases and J 2 bases; nucleotides not matched to a gene: 5. This CDR3 comprises 15 residues. The CDR3 DNA follows: TGTGCCAGCAGTTCAGCGGGGGGGGCCACCTACGAGCAGTACTTC. This gives the protein CASSSAGGATYEQYF.

Only a few counts were recorded for this clone. The chain links TRBV7-9 to TRBJ2-3, with TRBD2 matching 12 bases. The CDR3 is 14 amino acids. Germline V gives CDR1 SEHNR, CDR2 FQNEAQ (reference sequence). The V and J ends lost 5 bases and 4 bases, in that order; junction bases with no gene match: 1. Written as DNA, the CDR3 is TGTGCCAGCAGCCGGACTAGCGGGGCAGATACGCAGTATTTT. This translates into CASSRTSGADTQYF. Using reference TRBV7-9 and TRBJ2-3 for the parts outside the CDR3, the full variable domain is DTGVSQNPRHKITKRGQNVTFRCDPISEHNRLYWYRQTLGQGPEFLTYFQNEAQLEKSRLLSDRFSAERPKGSFSTLEIQRTEQGDSAMYLCASSRTSGADTQYFGPGTRLTVL.

This clone came up a few times. This rearrangement joins TRBV6-5 to TRBJ1-6; 8 bases align to TRBD1. The CDR3 runs to 15 residues. V was clipped by 7 bases and J by 0 bases; unmatched bases: 2. CDR1 MNHEY and CDR2 SVGAGI come from the germline V gene. CDR3 protein: CASNTGGSYNSPLHF. CDR3 coding DNA: TGTGCCAGCAACACAGGGGGCTCCTATAATTCACCCCTCCACTTT.

There are a few counts of this clone. The chain recombines TRBV10-1 with TRBJ2-3, with a weak D call TRBD2 (5 bases). The germline V gene has CDR1 WNHNN and CDR2 SYGVQD (reference sequence). V was trimmed by 4 bases and J by 6 bases, leaving 11 bases between them. The CDR3 sequence is 13 residues long. The DNA of the CDR3 is TGCGCCAGCAGTGTCGGGGTCCTGGATACGCAGTATTTT. It codes for CASSVGVLDTQYF.